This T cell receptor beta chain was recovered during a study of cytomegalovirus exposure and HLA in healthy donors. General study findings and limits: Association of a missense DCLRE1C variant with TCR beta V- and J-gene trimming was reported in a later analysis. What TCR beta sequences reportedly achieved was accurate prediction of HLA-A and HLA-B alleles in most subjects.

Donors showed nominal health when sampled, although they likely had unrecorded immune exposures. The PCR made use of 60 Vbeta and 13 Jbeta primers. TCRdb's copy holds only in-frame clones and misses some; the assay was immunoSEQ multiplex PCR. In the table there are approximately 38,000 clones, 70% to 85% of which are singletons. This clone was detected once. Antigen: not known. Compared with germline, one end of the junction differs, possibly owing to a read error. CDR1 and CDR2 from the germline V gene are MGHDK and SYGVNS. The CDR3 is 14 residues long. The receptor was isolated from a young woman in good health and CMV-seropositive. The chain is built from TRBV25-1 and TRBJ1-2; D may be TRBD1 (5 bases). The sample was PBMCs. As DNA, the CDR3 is TGTGCCAGCAGTGACTCCGGGGGGAACAAAGGCTACCCCTTC. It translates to CASSDSGGNKGYPF.